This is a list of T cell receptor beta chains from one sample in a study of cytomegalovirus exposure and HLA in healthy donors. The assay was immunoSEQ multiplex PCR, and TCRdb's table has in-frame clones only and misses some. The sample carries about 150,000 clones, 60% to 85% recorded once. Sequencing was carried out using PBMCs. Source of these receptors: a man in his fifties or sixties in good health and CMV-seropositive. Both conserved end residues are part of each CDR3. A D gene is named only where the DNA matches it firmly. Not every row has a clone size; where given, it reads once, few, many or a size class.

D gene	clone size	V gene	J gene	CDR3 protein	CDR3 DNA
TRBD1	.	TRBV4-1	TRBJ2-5	CASSHPTGGLRSETQYF	TGCGCCAGCAGCCACCCCACAGGGGGCCTTCGATCAGAGACCCAGTACTTC
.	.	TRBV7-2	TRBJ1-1	CASSLTRDSIRAFF	TGTGCCAGCAGCCTGACCCGGGACTCCATAAGGGCTTTCTTT
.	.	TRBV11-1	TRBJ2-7	CASSLDSYEQYF	TGTGCCAGCAGCTTAGACAGCTACGAGCAGTACTTC
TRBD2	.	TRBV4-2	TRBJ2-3	CASSPGLAGRTDTQYF	TGTGCCAGCAGCCCCGGACTAGCGGGTAGGACAGATACGCAGTATTTT
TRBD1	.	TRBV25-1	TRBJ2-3	CASSEYKGQGTDTQYF	TGTGCCAGCAGTGAATATAAGGGACAGGGCACAGATACGCAGTATTTT
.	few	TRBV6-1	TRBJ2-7	CASSVQGPAYEQYF	TGTGCCAGCAGTGTTCAGGGTCCAGCCTACGAGCAGTACTTC
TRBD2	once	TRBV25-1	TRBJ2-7	CASSELLAGDIDEQYF	TGTGCCAGCAGTGAGCTACTAGCGGGAGATATCGACGAGCAGTACTTC
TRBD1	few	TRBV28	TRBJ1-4	CASSFTGAVDEKLFF	TGTGCCAGCAGTTTCACAGGGGCTGTAGATGAAAAACTGTTTTTT
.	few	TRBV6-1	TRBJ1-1	CASKSPENTEAFF	TGTGCCAGCAAATCCCCAGAGAACACTGAAGCTTTCTTT
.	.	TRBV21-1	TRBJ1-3	CASSKDPYRGQPGNTIYF	TGTGCCAGCAGCAAAGATCCTTACCGGGGTCAGCCTGGAAACACCATATATTTT
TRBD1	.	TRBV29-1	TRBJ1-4	CSVEDRGQGATNEKLFF	TGCAGCGTTGAAGATCGAGGACAGGGGGCGACTAATGAAAAACTGTTTTTT
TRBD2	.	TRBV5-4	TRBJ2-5	CASSAGTSGQETQYF	TGTGCCAGCAGCGCAGGGACTAGCGGCCAAGAGACCCAGTACTTC
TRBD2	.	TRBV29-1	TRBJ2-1	CSASSGGVDEQFF	TGCAGCGCCTCAAGCGGGGGCGTAGATGAGCAGTTCTTC
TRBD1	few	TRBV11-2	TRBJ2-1	CASSPGRGTGSNEQFF	TGTGCCAGCAGCCCAGGGAGGGGGACAGGGTCAAATGAGCAGTTCTTC
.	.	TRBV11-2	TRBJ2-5	CASSPGHRRETQYF	TGTGCCAGCAGCCCCGGACACCGTCGAGAGACCCAGTACTTC
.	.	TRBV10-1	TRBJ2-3	CASSDLMRGDTQYF	TGCGCCAGCAGTGATCTTATGCGTGGAGATACGCAGTATTTT
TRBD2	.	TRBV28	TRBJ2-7	CASSTIAGGPYEQYF	TGTGCCAGCAGTACCATAGCGGGAGGCCCCTACGAGCAGTACTTC
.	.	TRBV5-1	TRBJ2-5	CASRPTSKETQYF	TGCGCCAGCAGGCCTACTAGCAAGGAGACCCAGTACTTC
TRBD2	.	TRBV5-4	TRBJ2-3	CASSELAAEPDTQYF	TGTGCCAGCAGCGAACTAGCGGCGGAGCCAGATACGCAGTATTTT
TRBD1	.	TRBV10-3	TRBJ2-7	CAISEVWGQGYEQYF	TGTGCCATCAGTGAGGTTTGGGGACAGGGCTACGAGCAGTACTTC
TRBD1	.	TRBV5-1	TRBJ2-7	CASSAGTGSYEQYF	TGCGCCAGCAGCGCCGGGACAGGATCCTACGAGCAGTACTTC
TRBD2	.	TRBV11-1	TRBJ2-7	CASSFTGGGNYEQYF	TGTGCCAGCAGCTTCACCGGGGGGGGAAACTACGAGCAGTACTTC
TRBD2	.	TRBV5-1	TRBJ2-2	CASSRTGTSGSSSGELFF	TGCGCCAGCAGCCGAACCGGGACTAGCGGGAGCTCTTCCGGGGAGCTGTTTTTT
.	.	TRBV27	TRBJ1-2	CASSLQGHRIDNGYTF	TGTGCCAGCAGTCTACAGGGACACCGAATAGACAATGGCTACACCTTC
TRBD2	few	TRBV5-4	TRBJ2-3	CASRPTSGGYTDTQYF	TGTGCCAGCAGACCCACTAGCGGGGGGTACACAGATACGCAGTATTTT